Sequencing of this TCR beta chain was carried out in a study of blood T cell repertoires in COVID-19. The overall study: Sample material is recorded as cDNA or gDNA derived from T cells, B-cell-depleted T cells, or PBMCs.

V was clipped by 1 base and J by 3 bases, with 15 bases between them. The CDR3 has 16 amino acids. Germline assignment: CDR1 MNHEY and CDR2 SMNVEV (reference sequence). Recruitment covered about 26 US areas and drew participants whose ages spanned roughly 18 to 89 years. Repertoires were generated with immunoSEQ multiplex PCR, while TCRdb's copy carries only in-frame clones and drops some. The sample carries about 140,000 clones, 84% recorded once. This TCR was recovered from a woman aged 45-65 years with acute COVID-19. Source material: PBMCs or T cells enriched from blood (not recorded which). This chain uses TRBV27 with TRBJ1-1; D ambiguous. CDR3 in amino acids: CASSLFRLGGDTEAFF. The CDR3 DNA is TGTGCCAGCAGTTTATTCCGGCTGGGAGGAGACACTGAAGCTTTCTTT.